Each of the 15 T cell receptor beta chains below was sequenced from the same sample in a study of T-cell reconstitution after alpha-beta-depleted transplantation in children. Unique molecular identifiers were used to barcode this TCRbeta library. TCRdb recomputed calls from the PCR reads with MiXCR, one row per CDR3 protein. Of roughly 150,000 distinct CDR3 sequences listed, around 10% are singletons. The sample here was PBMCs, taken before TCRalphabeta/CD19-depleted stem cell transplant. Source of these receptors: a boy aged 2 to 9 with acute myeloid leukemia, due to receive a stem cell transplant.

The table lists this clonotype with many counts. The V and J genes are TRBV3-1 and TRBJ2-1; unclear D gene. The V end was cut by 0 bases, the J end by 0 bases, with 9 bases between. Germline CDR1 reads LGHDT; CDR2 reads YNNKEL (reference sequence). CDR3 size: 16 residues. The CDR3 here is CASSQDDWSSYNEQFF. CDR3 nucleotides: TGTGCCAGCAGCCAAGATGACTGGAGCTCCTACAATGAGCAGTTCTTC.

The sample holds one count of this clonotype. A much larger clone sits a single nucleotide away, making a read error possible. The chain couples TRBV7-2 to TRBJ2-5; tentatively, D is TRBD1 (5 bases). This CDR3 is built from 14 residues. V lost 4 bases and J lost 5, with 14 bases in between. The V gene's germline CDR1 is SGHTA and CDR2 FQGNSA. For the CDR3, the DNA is TGTGCCAGCAGCTCTGGGGCGGCTTGGGAGACCCAGTACTTC. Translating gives CASSSGAAWETQYF.

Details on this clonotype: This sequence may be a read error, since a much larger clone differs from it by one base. The CDR3 nucleotides are TGCGCCACCAGGAGCGGGTTTACCTCCTACAATGAGCAGTTCTTC. Translating it yields CATRSGFTSYNEQFF. The rearrangement uses TRBV5-1 and TRBJ2-1; weak D call: TRBD2 (6 bases). Germline V gene data show CDR1 as SGHRS and CDR2 as YFSETQ. The ends were cut back, 9 bases at V and 0 bases at J, with 16 bases in the middle. The CDR3 consists of 15 residues.

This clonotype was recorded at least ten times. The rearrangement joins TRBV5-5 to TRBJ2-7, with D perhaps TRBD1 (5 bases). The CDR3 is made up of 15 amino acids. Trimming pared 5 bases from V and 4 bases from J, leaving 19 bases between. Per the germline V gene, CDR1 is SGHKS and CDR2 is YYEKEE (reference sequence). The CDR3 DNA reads TGTGCCAGCAGGGCTCAGTCTAGGGGTGGTTACGAGCAGTACGTC. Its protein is CASRAQSRGGYEQYV.

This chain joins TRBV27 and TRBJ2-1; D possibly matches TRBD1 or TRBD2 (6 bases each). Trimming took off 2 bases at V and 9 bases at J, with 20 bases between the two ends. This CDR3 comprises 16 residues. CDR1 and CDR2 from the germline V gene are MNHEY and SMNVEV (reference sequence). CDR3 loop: CASSLSPLGGRGEQFF. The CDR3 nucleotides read TGTGCCAGCAGTTTAAGCCCGCTGGGGGGCCGGGGTGAGCAGTTCTTC.

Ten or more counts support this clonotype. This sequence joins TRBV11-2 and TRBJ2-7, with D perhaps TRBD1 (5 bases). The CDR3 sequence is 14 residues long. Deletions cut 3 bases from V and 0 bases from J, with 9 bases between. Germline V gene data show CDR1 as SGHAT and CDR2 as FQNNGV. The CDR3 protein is CASSFGGHSYEQYV. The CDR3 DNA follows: TGTGCCAGCAGCTTTGGTGGACACTCCTACGAGCAGTACGTC.

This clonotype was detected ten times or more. CDR3 protein: CASSFRDRGHDEKLFF. CDR3 DNA sequence: TGTGCCAGCAGCTTCAGAGACAGGGGGCACGATGAAAAACTGTTTTTT. The V gene is TRBV7-9, the J gene TRBJ1-4, with 10 bases matching TRBD1. Germline-derived CDR1 and CDR2 are SEHNR and FQNEAQ (reference sequence). V dropped 3 bases and J dropped 6; count of bases not matched to a gene: 7. The CDR3 sequence is 16 residues long.

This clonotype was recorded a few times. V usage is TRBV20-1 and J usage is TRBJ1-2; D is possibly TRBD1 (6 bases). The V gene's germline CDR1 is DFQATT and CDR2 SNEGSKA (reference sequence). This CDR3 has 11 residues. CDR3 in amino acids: CSTDRPYGYTF. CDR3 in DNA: TGCAGCACTGACAGGCCCTATGGCTACACCTTC.

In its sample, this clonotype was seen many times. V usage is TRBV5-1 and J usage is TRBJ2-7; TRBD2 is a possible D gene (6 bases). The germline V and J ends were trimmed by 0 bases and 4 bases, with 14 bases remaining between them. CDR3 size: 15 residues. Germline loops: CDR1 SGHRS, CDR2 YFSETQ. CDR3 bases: TGCGCCAGCAGCTTGGCCGGGAGTAACCCTTACGAGCAGTACTTC. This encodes CASSLAGSNPYEQYF.

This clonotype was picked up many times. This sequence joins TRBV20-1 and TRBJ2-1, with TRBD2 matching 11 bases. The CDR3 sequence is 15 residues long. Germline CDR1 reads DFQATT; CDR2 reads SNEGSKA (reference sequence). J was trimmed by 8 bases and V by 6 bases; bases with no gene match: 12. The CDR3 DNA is TGCAGTGCCCCCCATAGCGGGAGGGCCGTAGATGAGCAGTTCTTC. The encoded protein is CSAPHSGRAVDEQFF.

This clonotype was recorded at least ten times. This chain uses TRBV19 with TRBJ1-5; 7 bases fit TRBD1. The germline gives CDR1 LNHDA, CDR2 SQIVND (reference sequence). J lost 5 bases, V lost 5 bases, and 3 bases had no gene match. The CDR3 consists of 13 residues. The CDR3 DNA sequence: TGTGCCAGTAGTCCCAGGGGGGATCAGCCCCAGCATTTT. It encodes CASSPRGDQPQHF.

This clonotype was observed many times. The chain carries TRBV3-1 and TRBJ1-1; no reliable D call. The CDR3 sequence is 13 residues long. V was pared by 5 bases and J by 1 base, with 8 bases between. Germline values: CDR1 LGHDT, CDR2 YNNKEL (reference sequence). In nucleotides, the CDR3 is TGTGCCAGCAGCTTTACCAGGAACACTGAAGCTTTCTTT. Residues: CASSFTRNTEAFF.

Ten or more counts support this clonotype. This CDR3 is CSAQPWTGRNTGELFF. The CDR3 nucleotides are TGCAGTGCTCAGCCCTGGACAGGGAGGAACACCGGGGAGCTGTTTTTT. The chain combines TRBV20-1 with TRBJ2-2; TRBD1 agrees at 8 bases. Germline assignment: CDR1 DFQATT and CDR2 SNEGSKA (reference sequence). The CDR3 length is 16 residues. After removal of 5 bases from V and 1 base from J, the junction contained 9 bases not matched to a gene.

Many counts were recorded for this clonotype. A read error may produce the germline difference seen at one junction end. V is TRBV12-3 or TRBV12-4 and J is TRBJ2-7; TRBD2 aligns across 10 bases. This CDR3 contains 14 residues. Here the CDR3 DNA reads TGTGCGAGCAGTTCGGGACTAGCGAGCTACGAGCAGTACTTC. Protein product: CASSSGLASYEQYF.

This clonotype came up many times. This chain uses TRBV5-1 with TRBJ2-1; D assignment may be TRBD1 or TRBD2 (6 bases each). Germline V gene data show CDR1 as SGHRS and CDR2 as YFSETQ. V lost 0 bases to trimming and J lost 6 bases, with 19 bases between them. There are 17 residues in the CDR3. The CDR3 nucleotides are TGCGCCAGCAGCTTGGCCATCGGGGGCGAAAGGGGCAATGAGCAGTTCTTC. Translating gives CASSLAIGGERGNEQFF.